These 5 T cell receptor beta chains share one sample of origin, sequenced in a study of T cell changes during pregnancy in multiple sclerosis. Repertoires were generated with immunoSEQ multiplex PCR, while TCRdb's copy carries only in-frame clones and drops some. Of approximately 59,000 clones listed, over 85% are singletons. The sample consisted of CD4+ T cells from peripheral blood mononuclear cells, taken before pregnancy. These receptors were taken from a female donor with multiple sclerosis, enrolled in a pregnancy study.

The chain uses TRBV5-1 and TRBJ2-5; TRBD2 is a possible D gene (5 bases). This CDR3 has 12 amino acids. Between the trimmed V and J ends, which lost 4 bases and 7 bases, there was a span of 11 bases. The germline V gene encodes CDR1 SGHRS and CDR2 YFSETQ. DNA of the CDR3: TGCGCCAGCAGCGTGGACGAGGGGACCCAGTACTTC. Translated: CASSVDEGTQYF. Using reference TRBV5-1 and TRBJ2-5 for the parts outside the CDR3, the full variable domain is KAGVTQTPRYLIKTRGQQVTLSCSPISGHRSVSWYQQTPGQGLQFLFEYFSETQRNKGNFPGRFSGRQFSNSRSEMNVSTLELGDSALYLCASSVDEGTQYFGPGTRLLVL.

This clone was observed a single time. The chain uses TRBV2 and TRBJ2-5; D might be TRBD1 (6 bases). V was trimmed by 6 bases and J by 5 bases, leaving 19 bases between them. CDR1 is SNHLY, CDR2 FYNNEI, per germline. The CDR3 spans 15 residues. The CDR3 nucleotides read TGTGCCAGCAGATCCCGGGACACCCCCTGGGAGACCCAGTACTTC. It translates to CASRSRDTPWETQYF.

The V gene is TRBV28, the J gene TRBJ2-3, with 7 nucleotides matching TRBD1. This CDR3 has 14 residues. Germline CDR1 MDHEN, CDR2 SYDVKM. After removal of 7 bases from V and 4 bases from J, the junction contained 8 bases not matched to a gene. The CDR3 DNA is TGTGCCAGCACCTTGACAGGGAGCGCAGATACGCAGTATTTT. Translating gives CASTLTGSADTQYF.

This clone was found once. The chain combines TRBV6-5 with TRBJ2-2; the D gene is possibly TRBD1 (6 bases). The germline V gene has CDR1 MNHEY and CDR2 SVGAGI. The CDR3 is 15 residues long. The V end lost 6 bases, the J end lost 3 bases, and 14 bases lay between the germline ends. The CDR3 DNA reads as TGTGCCAGCAGGAACAGGGTGAAAGACACCGGGGAGCTGTTTTTT. This codes for CASRNRVKDTGELFF.

The chain uses TRBV7-3 and TRBJ2-1, with D possibly TRBD2 on 5 matching bases. The germline V gene has CDR1 SGHTA and CDR2 FQGTGA. The germline V and J ends were trimmed by 4 bases and 6 bases, with 10 bases remaining between them. The CDR3 has 13 amino acids. Written as DNA, the CDR3 is TGTGCCAGCAGCTCCAGCGGAGGCAATGAGCAGTTCTTC. This translates into CASSSSGGNEQFF.